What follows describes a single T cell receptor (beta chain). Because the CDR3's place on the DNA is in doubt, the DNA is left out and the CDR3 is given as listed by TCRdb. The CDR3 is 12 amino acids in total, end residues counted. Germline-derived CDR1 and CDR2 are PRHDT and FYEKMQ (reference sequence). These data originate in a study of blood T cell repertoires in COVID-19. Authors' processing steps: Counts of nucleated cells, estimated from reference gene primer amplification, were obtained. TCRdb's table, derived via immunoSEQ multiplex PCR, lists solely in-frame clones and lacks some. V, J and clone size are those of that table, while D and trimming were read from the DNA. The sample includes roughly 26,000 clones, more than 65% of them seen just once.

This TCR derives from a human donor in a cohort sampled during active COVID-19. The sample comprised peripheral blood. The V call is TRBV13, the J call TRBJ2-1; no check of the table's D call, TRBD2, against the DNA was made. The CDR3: CASSTRTLWQFF.